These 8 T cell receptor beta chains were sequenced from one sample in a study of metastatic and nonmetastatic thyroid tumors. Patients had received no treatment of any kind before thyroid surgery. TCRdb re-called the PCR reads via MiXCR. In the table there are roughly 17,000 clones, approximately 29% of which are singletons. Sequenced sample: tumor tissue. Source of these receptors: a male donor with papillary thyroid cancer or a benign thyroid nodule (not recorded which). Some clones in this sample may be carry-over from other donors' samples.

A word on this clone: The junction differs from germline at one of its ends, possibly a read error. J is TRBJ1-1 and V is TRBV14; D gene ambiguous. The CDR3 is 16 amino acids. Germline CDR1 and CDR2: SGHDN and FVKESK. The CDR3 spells CACSPSLSGLDTEAFF. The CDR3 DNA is TGTGCCTGCAGCCCCTCCCTATCGGGGTTGGACACTGAAGCTTTCTTT.

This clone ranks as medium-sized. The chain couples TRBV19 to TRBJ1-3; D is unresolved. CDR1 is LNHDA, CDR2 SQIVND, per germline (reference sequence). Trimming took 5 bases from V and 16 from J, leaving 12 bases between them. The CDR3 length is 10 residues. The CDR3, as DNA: TGTGCCAGTAGTGGAGGAGACCGGTATTTT. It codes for CASSGGDRYF.

The CDR3 region is CSGKPSGHYYEQYF. The CDR3 DNA follows: TGCAGTGGTAAGCCCTCTGGCCACTACTACGAGCAGTACTTC. This chain uses TRBV20-1 with TRBJ2-7; D not resolved. CDR1 is DFQATT and CDR2 is SNEGSKA in the germline V gene (reference sequence). The CDR3 is 14 residues long. Between the trimmed V and J ends, which lost 7 bases and 3 bases, there was a span of 19 bases.

CDR3 sequence reads: CASSTSTVQGPKAFF. CDR3 DNA sequence: TGTGCCAGCAGTACCTCCACGGTACAGGGGCCTAAAGCTTTCTTT. This sequence joins TRBV27 and TRBJ1-1, with 7 bases lining up with TRBD1. Germline lookup yields CDR1 MNHEY and CDR2 SMNVEV (reference sequence). The CDR3 is made up of 15 amino acids. The junction had 15 bases not matched to a gene; V was cut back by 5 bases and J by 9 bases.

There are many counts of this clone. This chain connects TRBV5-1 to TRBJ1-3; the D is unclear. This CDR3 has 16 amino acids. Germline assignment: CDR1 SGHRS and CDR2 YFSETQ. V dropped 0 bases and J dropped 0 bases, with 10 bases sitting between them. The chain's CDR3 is CASSLEVTSSGNTIYF. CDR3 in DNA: TGCGCCAGCAGCTTGGAAGTTACTAGCTCTGGAAACACCATATATTTT.

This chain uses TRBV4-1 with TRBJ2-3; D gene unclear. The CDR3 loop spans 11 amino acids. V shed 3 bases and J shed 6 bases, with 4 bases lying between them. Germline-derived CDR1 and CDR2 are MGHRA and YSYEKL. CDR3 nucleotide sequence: TGCGCCAGCAGCCAGGGTGATACGCAGTATTTT. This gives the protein CASSQGDTQYF.

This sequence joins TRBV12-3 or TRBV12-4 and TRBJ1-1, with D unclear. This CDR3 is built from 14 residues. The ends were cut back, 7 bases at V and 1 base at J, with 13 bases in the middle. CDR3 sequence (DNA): TGTGCCAGCAACCCGTCGTCTGGGAACACTGAAGCTTTCTTT. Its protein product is CASNPSSGNTEAFF.

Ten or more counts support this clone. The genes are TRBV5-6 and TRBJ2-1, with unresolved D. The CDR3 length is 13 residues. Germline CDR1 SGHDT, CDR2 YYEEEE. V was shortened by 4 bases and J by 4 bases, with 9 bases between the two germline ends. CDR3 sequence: CASSQGTYNEQFF. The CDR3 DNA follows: TGTGCCAGCAGCCAAGGCACTTACAATGAGCAGTTCTTC.